A selection of T cell receptor beta chains follows, all from one sample in a study of CD8 T cells in Susac syndrome. TCRdb ran MiXCR on the immunoSEQ multiplex PCR reads and lists one entry per CDR3 protein. The data show more than 90,000 distinct CDR3 sequences, with 90% to 95% seen just once and 0.085% to 0.095% held by the top ten. Sequencing input: CD4+ T cells from PBMCs. Source of these receptors: a human donor with multiple sclerosis. Both conserved end residues are part of each CDR3. The D gene is left open where the match is weak. Size tells how often a clone was seen (once, few, many) or the class of an expanded clone, and some rows leave it out.

J gene: TRBJ1-2
clone size: .
V gene: TRBV30
D gene: .
CDR3 protein: CAWSQGRRREGYTF
CDR3 DNA: TGTGCCTGGAGTCAGGGACGGAGGCGTGAGGGCTACACCTTC

J gene: TRBJ2-3
clone size: .
V gene: TRBV20-1
D gene: TRBD1
CDR3 protein: CSAEKQGEGTDTQYF
CDR3 DNA: TGCAGTGCAGAAAAGCAGGGGGAAGGCACAGATACGCAGTATTTT

J gene: TRBJ2-5
clone size: .
V gene: TRBV6-2/TRBV6-3
D gene: .
CDR3 protein: CASSNAETQYF
CDR3 DNA: TGTGCCAGCAGCAACGCAGAGACCCAGTACTTC

J gene: TRBJ2-7
clone size: .
V gene: TRBV9
D gene: TRBD1
CDR3 protein: CASSVGTGWYEQYF
CDR3 DNA: TGTGCCAGCAGCGTAGGGACAGGGTGGTACGAGCAGTACTTC

J gene: TRBJ2-1
clone size: .
V gene: TRBV24-1
D gene: .
CDR3 protein: CATGEGGHNEQFF
CDR3 DNA: TGTGCCACGGGTGAGGGGGGTCACAATGAGCAGTTCTTC

J gene: TRBJ2-6
clone size: .
V gene: TRBV6-5
D gene: .
CDR3 protein: CASSYSGANVLIF
CDR3 DNA: TGTGCCAGCAGTTACTCTGGGGCCAACGTCCTGATTTTC

J gene: TRBJ2-2
clone size: .
V gene: TRBV19
D gene: .
CDR3 protein: CASGGATNTGELFF
CDR3 DNA: TGTGCCAGTGGGGGTGCTACGAACACCGGGGAGCTGTTTTTT

J gene: TRBJ2-3
clone size: .
V gene: TRBV4-3
D gene: TRBD2
CDR3 protein: CASSQGASGGVRDTQYF
CDR3 DNA: TGCGCCAGCAGCCAAGGCGCTAGCGGGGGGGTCAGAGATACGCAGTATTTT

J gene: TRBJ1-2
clone size: .
V gene: TRBV4-1
D gene: .
CDR3 protein: CASSPLRGNRQVNYGYTF
CDR3 DNA: TGCGCCAGCAGCCCCCTCCGAGGGAATCGACAGGTTAACTATGGCTACACCTTC

J gene: TRBJ2-1
clone size: .
V gene: TRBV27
D gene: .
CDR3 protein: CASSLGRASYNEQFF
CDR3 DNA: TGTGCCAGCAGTTTAGGCAGAGCTTCCTACAATGAGCAGTTCTTC

J gene: TRBJ1-5
clone size: .
V gene: TRBV5-1
D gene: .
CDR3 protein: CASSPLADQPQHF
CDR3 DNA: TGCGCCAGCAGCCCCCTCGCCGATCAGCCCCAGCATTTT

J gene: TRBJ2-4
clone size: once
V gene: TRBV7-2
D gene: TRBD1
CDR3 protein: CASSARTGVGNIQYF
CDR3 DNA: TGTGCCAGCAGCGCCCGGACAGGGGTGGGGAACATTCAGTACTTC

J gene: TRBJ2-7
clone size: .
V gene: TRBV6-2/TRBV6-3
D gene: .
CDR3 protein: CASSYSLGTRSYEQYF
CDR3 DNA: TGTGCCAGCAGTTACTCTTTAGGAACCCGCTCCTACGAGCAGTACTTC

J gene: TRBJ1-6
clone size: .
V gene: TRBV20-1
D gene: .
CDR3 protein: CSARRGDSPLHF
CDR3 DNA: TGCAGTGCTAGAAGGGGGGATTCACCCCTCCACTTT

J gene: TRBJ1-1
clone size: .
V gene: TRBV29-1
D gene: .
CDR3 protein: CSVDRGVEAFF
CDR3 DNA: TGCAGCGTTGACAGGGGCGTAGAAGCTTTCTTT

J gene: TRBJ2-5
clone size: .
V gene: TRBV20-1
D gene: .
CDR3 protein: CSARVLAGETQYF
CDR3 DNA: TGCAGTGCTAGGGTACTAGCAGGAGAGACCCAGTACTTC

J gene: TRBJ2-1
clone size: .
V gene: TRBV5-4
D gene: .
CDR3 protein: CASSLEGRNEQFF
CDR3 DNA: TGTGCCAGCAGCTTGGAGGGAAGGAATGAGCAGTTCTTC

J gene: TRBJ2-5
clone size: once
V gene: TRBV12-3/TRBV12-4
D gene: .
CDR3 protein: CASSFWGGETQYF
CDR3 DNA: TGTGCCAGCAGTTTCTGGGGTGGGGAGACCCAGTACTTC

J gene: TRBJ2-3
clone size: .
V gene: TRBV28
D gene: TRBD1
CDR3 protein: CASRPLGTGTDTQYF
CDR3 DNA: TGTGCCAGCAGGCCCCTCGGGACAGGGACAGATACGCAGTATTTT

J gene: TRBJ1-1
clone size: few
V gene: TRBV7-9
D gene: .
CDR3 protein: CASSLELDSEAFF
CDR3 DNA: TGTGCCAGCAGCTTAGAGCTAGACAGTGAAGCTTTCTTT

J gene: TRBJ1-2
clone size: .
V gene: TRBV29-1
D gene: .
CDR3 protein: CSVQHGAEGYTF
CDR3 DNA: TGCAGCGTCCAACATGGGGCCGAAGGCTACACCTTC

J gene: TRBJ1-2
clone size: .
V gene: TRBV20-1
D gene: .
CDR3 protein: CSARLGLGGYTF
CDR3 DNA: TGCAGTGCTAGACTCGGACTCGGGGGCTACACCTTC

J gene: TRBJ1-3
clone size: .
V gene: TRBV20-1
D gene: TRBD1
CDR3 protein: CSARRGGTGGGNTIYF
CDR3 DNA: TGCAGTGCTAGAAGGGGAGGGACAGGAGGTGGAAACACCATATATTTT

J gene: TRBJ1-2
clone size: once
V gene: TRBV3-1
D gene: TRBD1
CDR3 protein: CASSRGQGRNYGYTF
CDR3 DNA: TGTGCCAGCAGCCGCGGACAGGGAAGGAACTATGGCTACACCTTC

J gene: TRBJ2-3
clone size: .
V gene: TRBV7-3
D gene: .
CDR3 protein: CASRPGPSDTQYF
CDR3 DNA: TGTGCCAGCAGACCAGGGCCCTCAGATACGCAGTATTTT

J gene: TRBJ1-6
clone size: .
V gene: TRBV6-1
D gene: .
CDR3 protein: CASSEVRTDSPLHF
CDR3 DNA: TGTGCCAGCAGTGAAGTCCGAACGGATTCACCCCTCCACTTT

J gene: TRBJ2-7
clone size: .
V gene: TRBV2
D gene: .
CDR3 protein: CASGGRGAAPYEQYF
CDR3 DNA: TGTGCCAGCGGGGGAAGGGGGGCCGCTCCCTACGAGCAGTACTTC